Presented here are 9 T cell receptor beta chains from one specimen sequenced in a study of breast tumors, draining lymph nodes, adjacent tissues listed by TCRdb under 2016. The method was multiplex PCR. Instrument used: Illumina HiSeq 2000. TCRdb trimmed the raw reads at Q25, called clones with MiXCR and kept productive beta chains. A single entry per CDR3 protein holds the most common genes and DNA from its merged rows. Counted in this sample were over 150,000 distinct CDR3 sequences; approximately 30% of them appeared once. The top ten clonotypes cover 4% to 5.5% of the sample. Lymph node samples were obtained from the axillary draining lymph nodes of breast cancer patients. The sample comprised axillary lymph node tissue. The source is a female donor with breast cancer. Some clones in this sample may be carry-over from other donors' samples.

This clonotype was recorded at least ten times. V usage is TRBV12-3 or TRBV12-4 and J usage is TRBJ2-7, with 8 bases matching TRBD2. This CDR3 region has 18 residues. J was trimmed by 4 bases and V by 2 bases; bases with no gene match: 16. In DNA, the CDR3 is TGTGCCAGCAGTTTACGGCCCCGGTCCGGGAGGGCCTCGTACGAGCAGTACTTC. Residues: CASSLRPRSGRASYEQYF.

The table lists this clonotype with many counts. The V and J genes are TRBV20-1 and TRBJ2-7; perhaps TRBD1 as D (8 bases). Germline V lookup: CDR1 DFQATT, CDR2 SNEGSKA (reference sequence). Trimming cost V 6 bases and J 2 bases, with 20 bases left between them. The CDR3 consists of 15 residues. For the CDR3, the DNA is TGCAGTGCCTACAGGGGGGGGAGGGCACCCTACGAGCAGTACTTC. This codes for CSAYRGGRAPYEQYF.

Written as DNA, the CDR3 is TGCGCCAGCAGTGCACTTAGGAGCTCCTACGAGCAGTACTTC. Its translation is CASSALRSSYEQYF. The gene calls are TRBV10-1 and TRBJ2-7; D is unresolved. Trimming removed 4 bases at V and 0 bases at J, with 10 bases between. The CDR3 runs 14 residues. CDR1 is WNHNN, CDR2 SYGVQD, per germline (reference sequence).

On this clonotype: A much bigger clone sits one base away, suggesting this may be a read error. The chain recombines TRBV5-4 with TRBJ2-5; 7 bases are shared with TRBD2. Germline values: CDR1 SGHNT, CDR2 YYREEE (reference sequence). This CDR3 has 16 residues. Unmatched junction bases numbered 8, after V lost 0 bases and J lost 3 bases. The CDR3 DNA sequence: TGTGCCAGCAGCTTGGCCACTACCGGGGGGAAAGAGACCCAGTACTTC. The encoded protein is CASSLATTGGKETQYF.

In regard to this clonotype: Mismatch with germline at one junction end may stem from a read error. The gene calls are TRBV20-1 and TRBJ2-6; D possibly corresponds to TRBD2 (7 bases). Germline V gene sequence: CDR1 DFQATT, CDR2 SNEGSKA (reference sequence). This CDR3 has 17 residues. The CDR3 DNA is TGCAGTGCTAGAGTTCCTAGCGGTTGGTTGGGGGCCAACGTCCTGACGTTC. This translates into CSARVPSGWLGANVLTF.

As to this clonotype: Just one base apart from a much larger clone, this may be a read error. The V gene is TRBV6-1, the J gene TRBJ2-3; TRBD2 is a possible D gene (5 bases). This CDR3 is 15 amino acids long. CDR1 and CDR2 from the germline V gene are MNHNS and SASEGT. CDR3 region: CASSVLLGDSDAQYF. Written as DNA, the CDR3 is TGTGCCAGCAGTGTGCTGCTCGGGGATTCAGATGCGCAGTATTTT.

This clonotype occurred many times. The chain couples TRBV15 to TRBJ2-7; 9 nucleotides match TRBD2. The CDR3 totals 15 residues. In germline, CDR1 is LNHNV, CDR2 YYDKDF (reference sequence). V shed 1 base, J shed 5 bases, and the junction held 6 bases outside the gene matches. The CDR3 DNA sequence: TGTGCCACCAGCAGAGCGGCTAGCGGGGCGCACGAGCAGTACTTC. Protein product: CATSRAASGAHEQYF.

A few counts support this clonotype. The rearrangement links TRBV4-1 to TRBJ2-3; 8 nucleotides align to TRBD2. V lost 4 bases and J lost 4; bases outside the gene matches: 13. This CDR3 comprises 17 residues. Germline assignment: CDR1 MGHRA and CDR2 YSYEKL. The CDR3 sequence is CASSRSGLEGGADTQYF. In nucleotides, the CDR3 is TGCGCCAGCAGCCGCTCGGGACTAGAGGGGGGGGCAGATACGCAGTATTTT.

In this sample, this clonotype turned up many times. Here the CDR3 reads CATSREGTGGNEKLFF. CDR3 nucleotides: TGTGCCACCAGCAGAGAAGGGACAGGGGGTAATGAAAAACTGTTTTTT. V gene TRBV15 combines with J gene TRBJ1-4, with 11 bases fitting TRBD1. The V gene's germline CDR1 is LNHNV and CDR2 YYDKDF (reference sequence). The CDR3 has 16 amino acids. Trimming removed 0 bases from V and 4 bases from J; junction bases left unmatched: 1. Combining the CDR3 with reference TRBV15 and TRBJ1-4 gives the whole variable domain DAMVIQNPRYQVTQFGKPVTLSCSQTLNHNVMYWYQQKSSQAPKLLFHYYDKDFNNEADTPDNFQSRRPNTSFCFLDIRSPGLGDTAMYLCATSREGTGGNEKLFFGSGTQLSVL.